The rows below give T cell receptor beta chains drawn from one sample of a study of Ad26.COV2.S vaccination and SARS-CoV-2 variants. The repertoire was sequenced with immunoSEQ multiplex PCR; TCRdb's copy has only in-frame clones and lacks some. The data hold more than 300,000 clones, with about 86% observed a single time. This sample comprised peripheral blood, obtained in a trial of Ad26.COV2.S vaccine versus placebo. The receptor source for this set is a person between 18 and 65 years old who received the Ad26.COV2.S COVID-19 vaccine or a placebo. Each CDR3 is given with its conserved first and last residue. The D gene is left open where the match is weak. A clone size is listed for some rows: how often the clone was seen (once, few, many), or a class if it is expanded.

V gene	D gene	J gene	clone size	CDR3 protein	CDR3 DNA
TRBV19	-	TRBJ2-2	-	CASSILRSGELFF	TGTGCCAGTAGTATATTGAGGTCCGGGGAGCTGTTTTTT
TRBV29-1	TRBD2	TRBJ2-3	-	CSVEAPSGATDTQYF	TGCAGCGTTGAAGCTCCGAGCGGGGCCACAGATACGCAGTATTTT
TRBV2	-	TRBJ1-1	-	CASQGWGTEAFF	TGTGCCAGTCAGGGGTGGGGCACTGAAGCTTTCTTT
TRBV7-8	-	TRBJ1-2	-	CASSLSMGGSFEDGYTF	TGTGCCAGCAGCTTATCGATGGGGGGCAGTTTTGAAGATGGCTACACCTTC
TRBV18	-	TRBJ1-1	once	CASSSATMNTEAFF	TGTGCCAGCTCCTCGGCCACAATGAACACTGAAGCTTTCTTT
TRBV3-1/TRBV3-2	-	TRBJ1-2	-	CASSQGTLKMGYTF	TGTGCCAGCTCGCAGGGGACCCTCAAAATGGGCTACACCTTC
TRBV5-1	TRBD1	TRBJ2-7	-	CASSPPGQEYEQYF	TGCGCCAGCAGCCCGCCGGGACAGGAGTACGAGCAGTACTTC
TRBV6-2/TRBV6-3	TRBD1	TRBJ1-2	-	CASSDEDRLYYGYTF	TGTGCCAGCAGTGACGAGGACAGGCTCTACTATGGCTACACCTTC
TRBV11-3	-	TRBJ2-2	-	CASSFAGTKNTGELFF	TGTGCCAGCAGCTTCGCGGGGACAAAGAACACCGGGGAGCTGTTTTTT
TRBV2	TRBD2	TRBJ2-1	-	CASSNGGGYNEQFF	TGTGCCAGCAGTAACGGGGGGGGTTACAATGAGCAGTTCTTC
TRBV16	-	TRBJ1-6	-	CASSQSRGSPLHF	TGTGCCAGCAGCCAATCGAGGGGTTCACCCCTCCACTTT
TRBV6-6	TRBD1	TRBJ2-7	-	CASRAGQGSYEQYF	TGTGCCAGCAGGGCAGGACAGGGTTCCTACGAGCAGTACTTC
TRBV27	-	TRBJ2-2	-	CASRFRTGELFF	TGTGCCAGCAGATTTCGCACCGGGGAGCTGTTTTTT
TRBV7-9	TRBD1	TRBJ1-1	-	CASSPPPTGLTEAFF	TGTGCCAGCAGCCCACCTCCGACAGGGCTGACTGAAGCTTTCTTT
TRBV20-1	-	TRBJ2-7	few	CSASRSAAEQYF	TGCAGTGCTAGTCGTTCCGCCGCGGAGCAGTACTTC
TRBV7-7	-	TRBJ2-3	-	CASSLSGKGTDTQYF	TGTGCCAGCAGCTTATCAGGGAAAGGGACAGATACGCAGTATTTT
TRBV29-1	TRBD1	TRBJ1-4	-	CSVELPGTGEKLFF	TGCAGCGTTGAGCTACCCGGGACAGGGGAAAAACTGTTTTTT
TRBV9	-	TRBJ2-2	-	CASGEVAITGELFF	TGTGCCAGCGGTGAAGTAGCGATAACCGGGGAGCTGTTTTTT
TRBV6-5	-	TRBJ1-3	-	CASSYVGNSGNTIYF	TGTGCCAGCAGTTACGTGGGGAACTCTGGAAACACCATATATTTT
TRBV5-1	-	TRBJ2-3	once	CASSLGGQRSTDTQYF	TGCGCCAGCAGCTTGGGAGGCCAGAGAAGCACAGATACGCAGTATTTT
TRBV18	-	TRBJ2-5	-	CASSLRQGQETQYF	TGTGCCAGCTCCCTCCGGCAGGGGCAGGAGACCCAGTACTTC
TRBV11-3	TRBD1	TRBJ1-2	-	CASSLQGAEGYTF	TGTGCCAGCAGCTTACAGGGGGCTGAGGGCTACACCTTC
TRBV7-2	-	TRBJ1-2	-	CASSLSQGSDGYTF	TGTGCCAGCAGCTTATCACAGGGTTCGGATGGCTACACCTTC
TRBV18	TRBD2	TRBJ2-7	-	CASSPQSGGIDEQYF	TGTGCCAGCTCCCCCCAGAGCGGGGGTATAGACGAGCAGTACTTC
TRBV4-3	-	TRBJ1-1	-	CASSQSGKNTEAFF	TGCGCCAGCAGCCAATCAGGAAAGAACACTGAAGCTTTCTTT
TRBV6-6	-	TRBJ2-1	-	CASSYGGRGPSTQFF	TGTGCCAGCAGTTACGGGGGCAGGGGCCCCTCCACGCAGTTCTTC
TRBV4-3	-	TRBJ2-7	-	CASSQRLSYEQYF	TGCGCCAGCAGCCAACGGCTGTCCTACGAGCAGTACTTC
TRBV11-2	-	TRBJ2-5	-	CASSLSGLGQETQYF	TGTGCCAGCAGCTTATCAGGGCTAGGCCAAGAGACCCAGTACTTC
TRBV19	-	TRBJ2-3	-	CASSRGQGYTDTQYF	TGTGCCAGTAGTAGAGGCCAGGGCTATACAGATACGCAGTATTTT
TRBV30	-	TRBJ1-5	-	CAWSVLGESQPQHF	TGTGCCTGGAGTGTACTGGGGGAAAGTCAGCCCCAGCATTTT
TRBV30	-	TRBJ1-4	-	CAWRGHRNEKLFF	TGTGCCTGGAGAGGACACCGTAATGAAAAACTGTTTTTT
TRBV7-2	-	TRBJ2-7	-	CASSRRTETYEQYF	TGTGCCAGCAGCCGCCGGACAGAGACCTACGAGCAGTACTTC
TRBV7-8	TRBD1	TRBJ1-1	-	CASSTRRTGGVKVYQAFF	TGTGCCAGCAGCACCCGGCGGACAGGGGGCGTCAAAGTTTACCAAGCTTTCTTT
TRBV7-2	-	TRBJ1-1	-	CASSYRATEAFF	TGTGCCAGCAGCTATCGGGCCACTGAAGCTTTCTTT
TRBV19	-	TRBJ1-1	-	CASSIHKGRNTEAFF	TGTGCCAGTAGTATACATAAGGGCCGGAACACTGAAGCTTTCTTT
TRBV3-1/TRBV3-2	TRBD1	TRBJ2-5	-	CASSQGTGPYQETQYF	TGTGCCAGCAGCCAGGGGACAGGGCCGTACCAAGAGACCCAGTACTTC
TRBV5-1	-	TRBJ1-2	-	CASSLVAQRNYGYTF	TGCGCCAGCAGCTTGGTCGCCCAGAGAAACTATGGCTACACCTTC
TRBV9	-	TRBJ1-4	-	CASSVQQGPEKLFF	TGTGCCAGCAGCGTACAACAGGGACCTGAAAAACTGTTTTTT
TRBV20-1	TRBD1	TRBJ2-5	-	CSARGDRAQYF	TGCAGTGCTAGGGGGGACAGGGCCCAGTACTTC
TRBV7-2	-	TRBJ2-7	-	CASSLRLSSYEQYF	TGTGCCAGCAGCTTACGGCTATCGAGCTACGAGCAGTACTTC
TRBV10-3	-	TRBJ2-3	-	CAISERLGGTDTQYF	TGTGCCATCAGTGAGCGCCTTGGGGGTACAGATACGCAGTATTTT
TRBV2	-	TRBJ1-2	few	CASTEMKNRPANYGYTF	TGTGCCAGCACCGAAATGAAGAACCGACCTGCTAACTATGGCTACACCTTC